A selection of T cell receptor beta chains follows, all from one sample in a study of T cells in localized non-small cell lung cancer. The data were produced by immunoSEQ multiplex PCR, yet TCRdb's version contains in-frame clones alone and is incomplete. The data show tens of thousands of clones, 87% seen once. Specimen: peripheral blood, collected before any cancer treatment. These receptors all stem from a man between 35 and 75 years old with stage I squamous cell lung carcinoma. The CDR3 runs from the conserved cysteine through the conserved F or W. The order of the fields is J gene, clone size, D gene, V gene, CDR3 DNA, CDR3 protein. D genes are given only for firm matches. Clone size, where shown, is once, few, many, or a class for clones that have expanded.

TRBJ1-5	.	.	TRBV6-5	TGTGCCAGCAGTCAACGTGGGAGTCAGCCCCAGCATTTT	CASSQRGSQPQHF
TRBJ2-1	.	TRBD2	TRBV7-9	TGTGCCAGCAGCACCGGGACTAGCGGACTGCAGTTCTTC	CASSTGTSGLQFF
TRBJ2-2	few	.	TRBV11-3	TGTGCCAGCAGCTTAGATATGGCCGGGGAGCTGTTTTTT	CASSLDMAGELFF
TRBJ2-4	.	.	TRBV5-6	TGTGCCAGCAGCTTTTGGACTCTAGCCAAAAACATTCAGTACTTC	CASSFWTLAKNIQYF
TRBJ1-1	.	TRBD1	TRBV11-2	TGTGCCAGCAGCTTAGTGCTGGGACAGGGATCTGAAGCTTTCTTT	CASSLVLGQGSEAFF
TRBJ2-1	.	.	TRBV14	TGTGCCAGCAGCCAAGTTCTGGGAGATGAGCAGTTCTTC	CASSQVLGDEQFF
TRBJ1-3	.	TRBD1	TRBV18	TGTGCCAGCTCACCATCAGGACAGGGGACAGGAAACACCATATATTTT	CASSPSGQGTGNTIYF
TRBJ2-7	.	.	TRBV4-3	TGCGCCAGCAGCCAAGTTCGCGGGGAGCAGTACTTC	CASSQVRGEQYF
TRBJ1-5	.	.	TRBV6-4	TGTGCCAGCAGTGAAACCAGAAATCAGCCCCAGCATTTT	CASSETRNQPQHF
TRBJ1-2	.	TRBD1	TRBV2	TGTGCCAGCTTTTTGGACAGGGGTCACTATGGCTACACCTTC	CASFLDRGHYGYTF
TRBJ2-2	.	TRBD2	TRBV28	TGTGCCAGCAGTTCCGGTAGCGGGGGGTCCGGGGAGCTGTTTTTT	CASSSGSGGSGELFF
TRBJ1-4	.	.	TRBV20-1	TGCAGTGTTCAGGGAAATGAAAAACTGTTTTTT	CSVQGNEKLFF
TRBJ2-3	.	.	TRBV10-2	TGCGCCAGCAGTGACGGACTAACAAGCACAGATACGCAGTATTTT	CASSDGLTSTDTQYF
TRBJ2-1	.	.	TRBV5-1	TGCGCCAGCAGCTTGCCACTTAGGGGTGTCTCCTACAATGAGCAGTTCTTC	CASSLPLRGVSYNEQFF
TRBJ2-3	.	.	TRBV5-1	TGCGCCAGCAGCTCCGAGTGGGATACGCAGTATTTT	CASSSEWDTQYF